This TCR beta chain was obtained from a study of blood T cell repertoires in COVID-19. Looking at the study overall: PBMCs, B-cell-depleted T cells, or T cells provided the cDNA or gDNA that made up the material.

The CDR3 length is 16 residues. CDR1 SGHRS and CDR2 YFSETQ come from the germline V gene. Trimming at V came to 0 bases and at J to 4 bases, leaving 6 bases not matched to a gene. In the source study's methods: Estimates of nucleated cell counts were drawn from the amplification of reference gene primers. Some clones are missing from TCRdb's copy, which holds only in-frame ones; the method was immunoSEQ multiplex PCR. V and J calls and clone size are as listed in that table; D and trimming were resolved from the DNA. Of around 230,000 clones listed, 80% to 85% are singletons. Material for sequencing was peripheral blood. The clonotype originates from a man between 35 and 55 years old with acute or convalescent COVID-19. The chain combines TRBV5-1 with TRBJ2-1; TRBD2 agrees at 8 bases. CDR3 region: CASSLAPASGYNEQFF. DNA for the CDR3: TGCGCCAGCAGCTTGGCACCGGCTAGCGGGTACAATGAGCAGTTCTTC.